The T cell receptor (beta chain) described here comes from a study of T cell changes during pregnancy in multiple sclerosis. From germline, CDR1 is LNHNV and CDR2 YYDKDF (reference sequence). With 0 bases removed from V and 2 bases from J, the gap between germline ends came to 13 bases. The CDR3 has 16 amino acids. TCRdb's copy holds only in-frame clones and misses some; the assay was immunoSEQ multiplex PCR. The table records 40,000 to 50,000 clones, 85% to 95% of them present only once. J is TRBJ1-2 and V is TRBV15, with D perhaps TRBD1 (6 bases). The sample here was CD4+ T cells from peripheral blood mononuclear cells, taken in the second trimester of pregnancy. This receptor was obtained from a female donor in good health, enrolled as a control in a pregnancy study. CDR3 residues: CATSRDRVQGNYGYTF. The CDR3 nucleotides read TGTGCCACCAGCAGAGACAGGGTCCAGGGGAACTATGGCTACACCTTC.